The source of this T cell receptor beta chain is a study of cytomegalovirus exposure and HLA in healthy donors. General study results and limits: Sequencing probably produced one cluster of sequence variants that were highly shared. Fewer N-insertions (relative to the roughly 700-donor mean) were reportedly seen in an Asian-associated ancestry cluster in a later analysis. Cytomegalovirus association was assigned to more than 150 TCR beta chains. The dataset shows that most TCR sequences were rare, while some public TCRs occurred in many donors.

The PCR ran on 60 Vbeta and 13 Jbeta primers. Assay used: immunoSEQ multiplex PCR; TCRdb lists only in-frame clones, some missing. Here the sample spans more than 150,000 clones, over 60% being singletons. About this clone: The antigen is not known.

J was trimmed by 2 bases and V by 5 bases; bases with no gene match: 9. Looked up from germline, CDR1 is KGHSH and CDR2 is LQKENI. The CDR3 has 16 amino acids. Sequences were obtained from PBMCs. The origin of this receptor is a man in his forties or fifties in good health and CMV-seropositive. This chain links TRBV18 with TRBJ1-2; the match to TRBD1 covers 9 bases. The CDR3 DNA reads TGTGCCAGCTCAGCCGGGACAGGGAGTTCCAACTATGGCTACACCTTC. It is translated as CASSAGTGSSNYGYTF.